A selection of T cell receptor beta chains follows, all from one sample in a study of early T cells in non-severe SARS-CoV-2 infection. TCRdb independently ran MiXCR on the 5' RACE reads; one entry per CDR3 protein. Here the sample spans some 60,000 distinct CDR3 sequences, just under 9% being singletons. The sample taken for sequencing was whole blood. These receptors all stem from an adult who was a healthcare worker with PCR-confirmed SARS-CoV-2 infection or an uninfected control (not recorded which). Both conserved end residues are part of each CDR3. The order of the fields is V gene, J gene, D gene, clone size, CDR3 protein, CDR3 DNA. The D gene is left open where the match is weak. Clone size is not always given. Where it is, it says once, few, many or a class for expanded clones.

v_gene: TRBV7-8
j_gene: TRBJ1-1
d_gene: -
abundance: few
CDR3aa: CASSPQVTLNTEAFF
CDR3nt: TGTGCCAGCAGCCCTCAGGTTACTTTGAACACTGAAGCTTTCTTT

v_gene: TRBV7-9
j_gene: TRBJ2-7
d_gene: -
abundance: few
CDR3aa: CATARAQSYEQYF
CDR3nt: TGTGCCACAGCTCGGGCCCAATCCTACGAGCAGTACTTC

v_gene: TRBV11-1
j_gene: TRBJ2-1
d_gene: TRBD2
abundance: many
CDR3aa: CASSPGLTFLNEQFF
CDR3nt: TGTGCCAGCAGTCCGGGACTAACGTTCCTCAATGAGCAGTTCTTC

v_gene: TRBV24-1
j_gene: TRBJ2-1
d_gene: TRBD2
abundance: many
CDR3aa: CATSDATSGSNNEQFF
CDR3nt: TGTGCCACCAGTGATGCGACTAGCGGGAGTAACAATGAGCAGTTCTTC

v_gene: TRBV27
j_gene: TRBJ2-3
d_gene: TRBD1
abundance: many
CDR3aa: CASTRRQAGGRGDTQYF
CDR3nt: TGTGCCAGCACCCGCCGGCAGGCAGGGGGCAGGGGAGATACGCAGTATTTT

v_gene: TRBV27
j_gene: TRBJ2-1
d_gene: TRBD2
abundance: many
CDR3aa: CASSFETSGNNEQFF
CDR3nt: TGTGCCAGCAGTTTTGAGACTAGCGGGAACAATGAGCAGTTCTTC

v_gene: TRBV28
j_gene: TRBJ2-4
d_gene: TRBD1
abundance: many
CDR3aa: CASSSKDRDIQYF
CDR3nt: TGTGCCAGCAGTTCTAAGGACAGGGACATTCAGTACTTC

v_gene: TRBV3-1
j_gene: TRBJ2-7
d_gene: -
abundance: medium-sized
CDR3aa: CASSQSSSTEQYF
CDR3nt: TGTGCCAGCAGCCAATCGTCGTCTACGGAGCAGTACTTC

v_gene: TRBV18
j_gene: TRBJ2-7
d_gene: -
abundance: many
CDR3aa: CASSYSGKPYEQYF
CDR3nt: TGTGCCAGCTCGTACTCAGGGAAACCCTACGAGCAGTACTTC

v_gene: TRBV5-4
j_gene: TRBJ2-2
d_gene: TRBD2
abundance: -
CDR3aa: CASRSLTSGRNGELFF
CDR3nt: TGTGCCAGCCGCAGCTTAACTAGCGGGAGAAACGGGGAGCTGTTTTTT

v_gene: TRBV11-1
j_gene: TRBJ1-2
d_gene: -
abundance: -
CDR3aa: CASSLLTDYGYTF
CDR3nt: TGTGCCAGCAGCTTATTGACAGACTATGGCTACACCTTC

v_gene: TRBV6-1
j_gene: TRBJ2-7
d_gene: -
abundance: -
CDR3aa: CASRFSSYEQYF
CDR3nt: TGTGCCAGCAGGTTCTCAAGCTACGAGCAGTACTTC

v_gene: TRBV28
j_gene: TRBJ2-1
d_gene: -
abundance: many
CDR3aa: CASSPEGGEQFF
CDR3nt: TGTGCCAGCAGTCCCGAGGGAGGTGAGCAGTTCTTC

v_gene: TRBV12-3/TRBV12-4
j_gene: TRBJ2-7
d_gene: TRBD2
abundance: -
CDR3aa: CASRASGGSYEQYF
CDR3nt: TGTGCCAGCAGGGCTAGCGGGGGATCATACGAGCAGTACTTC

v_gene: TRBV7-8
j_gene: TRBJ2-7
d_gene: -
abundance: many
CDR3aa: CASSFNRDAYEQYF
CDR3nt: TGTGCCAGCAGCTTCAACAGGGATGCCTACGAGCAGTACTTC

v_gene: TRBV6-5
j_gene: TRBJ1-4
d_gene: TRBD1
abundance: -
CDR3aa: CASSAPQGVGEKLFF
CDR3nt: TGTGCCAGCAGCGCCCCACAGGGGGTGGGGGAAAAACTGTTTTTT

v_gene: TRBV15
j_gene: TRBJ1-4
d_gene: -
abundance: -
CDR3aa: CATSRDRGSNEKLFF
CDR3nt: TGTGCCACCAGCAGAGATCGCGGAAGTAATGAAAAACTGTTTTTT

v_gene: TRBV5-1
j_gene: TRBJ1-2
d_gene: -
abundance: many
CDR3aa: CASSWGLSGSGVGYTF
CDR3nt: TGCGCCAGCAGCTGGGGGCTCTCCGGGTCCGGTGTTGGCTACACCTTC

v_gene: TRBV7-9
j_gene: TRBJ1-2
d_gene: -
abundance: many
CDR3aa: CASSSSSDPRKTNYGYTF
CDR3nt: TGTGCCAGCAGCTCGAGTTCTGATCCCAGGAAAACTAACTATGGCTACACCTTC

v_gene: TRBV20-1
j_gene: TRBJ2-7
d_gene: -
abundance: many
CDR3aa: CSATPYAGRSYEQYF
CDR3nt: TGCAGTGCCACCCCATATGCGGGAAGATCCTACGAGCAGTACTTC

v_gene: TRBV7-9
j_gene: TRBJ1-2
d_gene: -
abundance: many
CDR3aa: CASSFYGDNYGYTF
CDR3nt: TGTGCCAGCAGCTTTTATGGGGATAACTATGGCTACACCTTC

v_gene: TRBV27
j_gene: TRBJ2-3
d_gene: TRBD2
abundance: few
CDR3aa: CASVASGTTHTQYF
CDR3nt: TGTGCCAGCGTCGCCAGCGGGACCACTCATACGCAGTATTTT

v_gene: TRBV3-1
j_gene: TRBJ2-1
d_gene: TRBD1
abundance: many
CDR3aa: CASSQDQGVIVYNEQFF
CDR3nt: TGTGCCAGCAGCCAAGATCAGGGGGTAATTGTCTACAATGAGCAGTTCTTC

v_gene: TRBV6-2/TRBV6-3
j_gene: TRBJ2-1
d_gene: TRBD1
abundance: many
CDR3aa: CASSYWQGARDEQFF
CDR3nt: TGTGCCAGCAGTTACTGGCAGGGGGCAAGGGATGAGCAGTTCTTC

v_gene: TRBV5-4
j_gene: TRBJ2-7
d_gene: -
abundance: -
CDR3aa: CASSLQKGWSEQYF
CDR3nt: TGTGCCAGCAGCTTGCAAAAGGGATGGAGCGAGCAGTACTTC

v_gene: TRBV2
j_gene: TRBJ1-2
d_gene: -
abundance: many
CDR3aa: CASSEARGAATSEVF
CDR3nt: TGTGCCAGCAGTGAAGCGCGGGGGGCCGCAACCTCAGAGGTCTTC